The source of this TCR beta chain is a study of cytomegalovirus exposure and HLA in healthy donors. On the study more broadly: Previous work identified 95 million to 120 million unique TCR beta sequences from around 180 million T cells. Study conclusions and caveats: Researchers reported in a later analysis that a missense DCLRE1C variant was tied to TCR beta V- and J-gene trimming. The study found most TCR sequences rare, yet found some public TCRs in many donors.

In the case of this clone: The target antigen is unknown.

The CDR3 consists of 14 residues. Trimming stripped 0 bases from V and 2 bases from J, with 10 bases between. Germline CDR1 is GTSNPN and CDR2 is SVGIG (reference sequence). A multiplex PCR was run with 60 Vbeta primers and 13 Jbeta primers. Sequencing used immunoSEQ multiplex PCR; TCRdb keeps in-frame clones, though not all of them. The repertoire holds around 120,000 clones, 80% seen once, with about 10% in the top ten. This sequence joins TRBV30 and TRBJ1-2, with D maybe TRBD1 (5 bases). This TCR came from a female donor in good health and CMV-seropositive. Sequencing was performed on PBMCs. This CDR3 reads CAWSVLGPNYGYTF. In DNA form, the CDR3 reads TGTGCCTGGAGTGTCTTGGGGCCGAACTATGGCTACACCTTC.